The 15 T cell receptor beta chains in this list originate from one sample, sequenced in a study of beta chain features in type 1 diabetes. Expressed TCRB transcripts were sequenced because the entire RNA isolate underwent reverse transcription. Assay used: immunoSEQ multiplex PCR; TCRdb lists only in-frame clones, some missing. The table includes fewer than 500,000 clones, over 11% detected once. Sequencing used naive CD4+ T cells from blood. The receptors shown here come from a man under 40 in good health.

The chain employs TRBV19 and TRBJ2-1, with D unresolved. The CDR3 has 15 amino acids. The V and J ends lost 1 base and 0 bases respectively, with 7 bases between them. The V gene's germline CDR1 is LNHDA and CDR2 SQIVND (reference sequence). This CDR3 is CASSIVVSSYNEQFF. The CDR3 DNA is TGTGCCAGTAGTATAGTTGTGAGCTCCTACAATGAGCAGTTCTTC. Variable domain in full (rest from reference TRBV19 and TRBJ2-1): DGGITQSPKYLFRKEGQNVTLSCEQNLNHDAMYWYRQDPGQGLRLIYYSQIVNDFQKGDIAEGYSVSREKKESFPLTVTSAQKNPTAFYLCASSIVVSSYNEQFFGPGTRLTVL.

This clone has only a few counts. This rearrangement joins TRBV18 to TRBJ2-3; 7 bases agree with TRBD2. This CDR3 has 15 residues. V gave up 8 bases and J gave up 0 bases; unmatched junction bases: 8. Germline V CDR1 and CDR2: KGHSH, LQKENI. CDR3 coding DNA: TGTGCCAGCCCGACGAGCGGGACTAGCACAGATACGCAGTATTTT. Translated: CASPTSGTSTDTQYF.

This clone was counted a few times. V usage is TRBV7-8 and J usage is TRBJ2-5, with D hard to call. This CDR3 is 17 amino acids long. Germline V gene lookup returns CDR1 SGHVS and CDR2 FQNEAQ. The V end was cut by 3 bases, the J end by 2 bases, with 19 bases between. DNA for the CDR3: TGTGCCAGCAGCTTTCGTAGAATGGCAATACCTCAAGAGACCCAGTACTTC. This codes for CASSFRRMAIPQETQYF.

This clone has just a few counts. This chain links TRBV7-6 with TRBJ2-1; 10 bases fit TRBD2. This CDR3 region has 16 residues. Trimming cost V 0 bases and J 4 bases; bases outside gene matches: 3. From germline, CDR1 is SGHVS and CDR2 FNYEAQ. This CDR3 is CASSLAGTSAYNEQFF. The DNA of the CDR3 is TGTGCCAGCAGCTTAGCCGGGACTAGCGCTTACAATGAGCAGTTCTTC.

V and J are TRBV18 and TRBJ2-1, with D perhaps given as TRBD1 or TRBD2 (5 bases each). This CDR3 contains 14 residues. Germline CDR1 reads KGHSH; CDR2 reads LQKENI. With 3 bases removed from V and 3 bases from J, the gap between germline ends came to 9 bases. CDR3 in amino acids: CASSPGDRYNEQFF. The CDR3 DNA reads TGTGCCAGCTCACCGGGGGACCGCTACAATGAGCAGTTCTTC.

V gene TRBV10-3 combines with J gene TRBJ1-2, with TRBD1 matching 9 bases. This CDR3 spans 14 amino acids. V was clipped by 9 bases and J by 1 base; unmatched bases: 6. CDR1 ENHRY and CDR2 SYGVKD come from the germline V gene. The CDR3 nucleotides are TGTGCCATTCGAGGGACAGGGATTAACTATGGCTACACCTTC. Translated: CAIRGTGINYGYTF.

This clone was observed a handful of times. The V gene is TRBV30, the J gene TRBJ2-5; D is unclear. CDR1 GTSNPN and CDR2 SVGIG come from the germline V gene (reference sequence). This CDR3 comprises 12 residues. Deletions cut 3 bases from V and 4 bases from J, with 9 bases between. The CDR3 DNA reads as TGTGCCTGGAGGCAGATCGGAGAGACCCAGTACTTC. Translated: CAWRQIGETQYF.

This sequence joins TRBV9 and TRBJ1-1; 8 bases are a match to TRBD1. The trim removed 0 bases at V and 1 base at J, leaving 5 bases unmatched. Looked up from germline, CDR1 is SGDLS and CDR2 is YYNGEE. The CDR3 is made up of 16 amino acids. CDR3 in DNA: TGTGCCAGCAGCGTAGGTGACAGGGGAAGGAACACTGAAGCTTTCTTT. Protein product: CASSVGDRGRNTEAFF.

This clone was seen only a few times. The V gene is TRBV7-9, the J gene TRBJ1-2; 7 positions match TRBD1. The CDR3 loop spans 13 amino acids. CDR1 and CDR2 (germline): SEHNR, FQNEAQ (reference sequence). With V trimmed by 3 bases and J by 8 bases, 6 bases remained unmatched. CDR3 sequence (DNA): TGTGCCAGCAGCTTCAAGACAGGGAGCGGCTACACCTTC. Protein sequence: CASSFKTGSGYTF.

In this sample, this clone turned up a few times. The chain joins TRBV2 to TRBJ1-2; 7 nucleotides line up with TRBD1. Germline values: CDR1 SNHLY, CDR2 FYNNEI. This CDR3 is 13 amino acids long. Germline trimming cut 5 bases from V and 6 bases from J; bases unmatched to any gene: 6. CDR3 amino acids: CASSREGAHGYTF. The CDR3 region has the DNA TGTGCCAGCAGTCGTGAGGGGGCTCATGGCTACACCTTC.

The CDR3 region has the DNA TGTGCCAGCAGTTCCCTCGGAACCGAAGCTTTCTTT. It yields the protein CASSSLGTEAFF. This chain joins TRBV6-5 and TRBJ1-1; D remains unclear. The CDR3 has 12 residues. Trimming left V 4 bases short and J 8 bases short, with 11 bases between. The germline CDR1 and CDR2 sequences are MNHEY and SVGAGI.

This clone has more than one count but fewer than ten. The chain recombines TRBV7-2 with TRBJ1-1; D unresolved. CDR3 length equals 11 residues. With 8 bases removed from V and 2 bases from J, the gap between germline ends came to 6 bases. Looked up from germline, CDR1 is SGHTA and CDR2 is FQGNSA. The CDR3 DNA reads as TGTGCCAGCGGATTTAACACTGAAGCTTTCTTT. It is translated as CASGFNTEAFF.

There are a few counts of this clone. The rearrangement links TRBV7-2 to TRBJ2-4; D might be TRBD2 (6 bases). V was shortened by 5 bases and J by 1 base, with 12 bases between the two germline ends. The CDR3 covers 15 residues. Germline V lookup: CDR1 SGHTA, CDR2 FQGNSA. CDR3 region: CASSPRSGAKNIQYF. In DNA, the CDR3 is TGTGCCAGCAGCCCCCGGAGCGGGGCCAAAAACATTCAGTACTTC.

This rearrangement joins TRBV7-9 to TRBJ1-4, with 11 bases lining up with TRBD1. Germline V gives CDR1 SEHNR, CDR2 FQNEAQ (reference sequence). Losses at the gene ends were 4 bases for V and 6 bases for J; bases not matched to a gene: 4. The CDR3 is made up of 15 amino acids. CDR3 coding DNA: TGTGCCAGCAGCTCTCCGGGACAGGGGGATGAAAAACTGTTTTTT. This codes for CASSSPGQGDEKLFF.

This chain joins TRBV4-3 and TRBJ1-4; D ambiguous. CDR3 length: 15 residues. Germline values: CDR1 LGHNA, CDR2 YSLEER. Deletions cut 4 bases from V and 7 bases from J, with 16 bases between. The CDR3 reads CASSPPLSTGEKLFF. CDR3 bases: TGCGCCAGCAGCCCACCTCTCTCAACGGGTGAAAAACTGTTTTTT.